This T cell receptor (beta chain) was identified during a study of T cell repertoires in cytomegalovirus infection. Overall study: Through public TCR beta signatures, both CMV infection and matching HLA type were indicated.

This clonotype showed up many times. Its matching antigen is unknown. TCRdb called the reads again in MiXCR, with one record for every CDR3 protein. The sample has 450,000 to 650,000 distinct CDR3 sequences, almost 40% seen once. V shed 1 base and J shed 3 bases, with 6 bases lying between them. Per germline, CDR1 SGHTA and CDR2 FQGNSA. The CDR3 totals 13 residues. Specimen: cultured PBMCs, collected from culture after CMV antigen stimulation. V and J are TRBV7-2 and TRBJ1-1; maybe TRBD1 (5 bases). The sequence derives from a human donor in good health (CMV status not recorded). Some clones in this sample may be carry-over from other donors' samples. As DNA, the CDR3 is TGTGCCAGCAGCTTAGGACAGCACACTGAAGCTTTCTTT. This gives the protein CASSLGQHTEAFF.